This entry describes one T cell receptor (beta chain). This sample was taken from a study of blood T cell repertoires in COVID-19. Study summary: The samples span acute and convalescent COVID-19 from the United States, Italy and Spain.

CDR1 and CDR2 (germline): SEHNR, FQNEAQ (reference sequence). The CDR3 has 15 residues. The V end was cut by 6 bases, the J end by 1 base, with 14 bases between. As processed by the authors: How many nucleated cells were present was estimated from reference gene primer amplification. TCRdb keeps only in-frame clones here, not all; method: immunoSEQ multiplex PCR. D and trimming were read from the DNA, whereas the V and J calls and clone size are those reported in that table. The profile shows 61,000 or so clones, approximately 79% of them singletons. Sequences were obtained from peripheral blood. The V call is TRBV7-9, the J call TRBJ2-3; D not certain. The receptor's source is a woman aged 70-85 years with acute or convalescent COVID-19. The CDR3 nucleotides are TGTGCCAGCAGTTCTATAATGACTCGCACAGATACGCAGTATTTT. Its protein product is CASSSIMTRTDTQYF.